This T cell receptor (beta chain) was captured by sequencing in a study of OX40 agonist ivuxolimab in advanced cancers. The assay was immunoSEQ multiplex PCR, and TCRdb's table has in-frame clones only and misses some. Among 25,000 to 35,000 clones listed, approximately 90% were seen once. The germline V gene has CDR1 SNHLY and CDR2 FYNNEI. V was clipped by 4 bases and J by 3 bases; unmatched bases: 7. This CDR3 spans 16 amino acids. The chain employs TRBV2 and TRBJ2-1, with 9 nucleotides matching TRBD2. This TCR derives from an adult with an advanced solid tumor such as melanoma, head and neck, liver or kidney cancer. Sequencing was performed on CD4+ or CD8+ T cells sorted from blood, taken in a trial of the OX40 agonist ivuxolimab. In nucleotides, the CDR3 is TGTGCCAGCAGTGGGGCTAGCGGGACCTACTACAATGAGCAGTTCTTC. Its translation is CASSGASGTYYNEQFF. Using reference TRBV2 and TRBJ2-1 for the parts outside the CDR3, the full variable domain is EPEVTQTPSHQVTQMGQEVILRCVPISNHLYFYWYRQILGQKVEFLVSFYNNEISEKSEIFDDQFSVERPDGSNFTLKIRSTKLEDSAMYFCASSGASGTYYNEQFFGPGTRLTVL.